The sequence of this T cell receptor (beta chain) was determined in a study of T cell changes during pregnancy in multiple sclerosis. Sequencing used immunoSEQ multiplex PCR; TCRdb keeps in-frame clones, though not all of them. The table has some 52,000 clones, 85% to 95% seen once. The ends lost 2 bases at V and 2 bases at J; junction bases unmatched: 8. Germline V gene sequence: CDR1 SGHTA, CDR2 FQGTGA. The CDR3 runs to 18 residues. This chain connects TRBV7-3 to TRBJ2-3; 12 nucleotides align to TRBD2. The input for sequencing was CD4+ T cells from peripheral blood mononuclear cells, taken in the third trimester of pregnancy. This receptor was taken from a female donor with multiple sclerosis, enrolled in a pregnancy study. This chain's CDR3 is CASSLASTSGGSTDTQYF. The CDR3 DNA follows: TGTGCCAGCAGCTTAGCCTCAACTAGCGGGGGGTCCACAGATACGCAGTATTTT.